Shown below are 2 T cell receptor beta chains from a single sample sequenced in a study of T cell repertoires in cytomegalovirus infection (dated by TCRdb to the late 2010s). These receptors' antigens are unknown. According to the study, the label for this sample's treatment or condition signals: in vitro stimulation with specific CMV peptide epitopes to enrich CMV-specific T cells. The reads were generated on an Illumina HiSeq 1500. Using fastp trimming at Q25 and MiXCR clonotype assembly, TCRdb reanalyzed the public sequencing data and kept in-frame beta chains. Rows with a matching CDR3 protein are joined into one entry that keeps the most common DNA and genes. For this sample there are 900,000 to 950,000 distinct CDR3 sequences; 25% to 40% appear just once. The ten largest clones capture roughly 13% of the sample. The specimen was cultured CD8+ T cells from PBMCs, collected from culture after CMV antigen stimulation. These receptors were obtained from a human donor in good health (CMV status not recorded). Some clones in this sample may be carry-over from other donors' samples.

This clonotype appeared a few times. The V gene is TRBV7-8, the J gene TRBJ1-2, with TRBD1 identical over 7 bases. The CDR3 has 14 amino acids. The V gene's germline CDR1 is SGHVS and CDR2 FQNEAQ. V lost 2 bases, J lost 8 bases, and 8 bases stayed unmatched. The CDR3 DNA reads as TGTGCCAGCAGCTTAAGCAGGGACAGAAAAGGCTACACCTTC. It specifies CASSLSRDRKGYTF.

V is TRBV6-1 and J is TRBJ2-7, with 8 bases matching TRBD1. The CDR3 extends over 15 amino acids. CDR1 is MNHNS and CDR2 is SASEGT in the germline V gene. The CDR3 here is CTSSERRDRPYEQYV. The CDR3, as DNA: TGTACCAGCAGTGAAAGGAGGGACAGGCCCTACGAGCAGTACGTC.